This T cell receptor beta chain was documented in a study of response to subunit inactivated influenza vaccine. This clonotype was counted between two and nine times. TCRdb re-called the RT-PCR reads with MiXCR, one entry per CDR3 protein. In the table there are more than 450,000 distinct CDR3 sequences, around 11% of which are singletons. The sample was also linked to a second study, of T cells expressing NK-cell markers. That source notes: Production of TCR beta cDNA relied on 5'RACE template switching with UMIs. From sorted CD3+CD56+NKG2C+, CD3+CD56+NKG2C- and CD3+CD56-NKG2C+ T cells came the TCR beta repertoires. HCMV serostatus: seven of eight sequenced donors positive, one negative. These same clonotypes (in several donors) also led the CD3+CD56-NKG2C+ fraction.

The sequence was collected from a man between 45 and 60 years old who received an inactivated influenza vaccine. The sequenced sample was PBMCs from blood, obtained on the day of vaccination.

The CDR3 DNA reads TGCAGCGTTGGTTCTTTTGCGGGGCAAGAGACCCAGTACTTC. Translation gives CSVGSFAGQETQYF. The chain combines TRBV29-1 with TRBJ2-5; maybe TRBD2 (6 bases). V lost 4 bases to trimming and J lost 2 bases, with 14 bases between them. Germline assignment: CDR1 SQVTM and CDR2 ANQGSEA. This CDR3 comprises 14 residues.